Listed below are T cell receptor beta chains from one sample, sequenced in a study of T-cell reconstitution after alpha-beta-depleted transplantation in children. One entry per CDR3 protein, called by TCRdb with MiXCR from the PCR reads. Among around 450,000 distinct CDR3 sequences listed, 15% to 20% were seen once. The source material was PBMCs, mostly from graft donor cells, sampled 360 days after TCRalphabeta/CD19-depleted stem cell transplant. The source of these receptors is a boy younger than two who had a stem cell transplant for Wiskott-Aldrich syndrome, so the T cells may come from the graft donor. The CDR3 runs from the conserved cysteine through the conserved F or W. D genes are given only for firm matches. Size is stated for part of the rows, as once, few or many counts, or as a class when the clone is expanded.

abundance	j_gene	v_gene	d_gene	CDR3nt	CDR3aa
few	TRBJ2-2	TRBV5-1	-	TGCGCCAGCCTCCAAGACACCGGGGAGCTGTTTTTT	CASLQDTGELFF
-	TRBJ2-3	TRBV24-1	TRBD1	TGTGCCACCAGTGATCAGGGGACAGTTACAGATACGCAGTATTTT	CATSDQGTVTDTQYF
few	TRBJ2-5	TRBV12-3/TRBV12-4	-	TGTGCCAGCAGCCCCTGGCCCCTAAGGGAAGAGACCCAGTACTTC	CASSPWPLREETQYF
-	TRBJ2-7	TRBV27	TRBD2	TGTGCCAGCAAGAGACTAGCGGGATCCTACGAGCAGTACTTC	CASKRLAGSYEQYF
few	TRBJ2-7	TRBV10-3	-	TGTGCCATCAGCAGGGAAAGCTCGTACGAGCAGTACTTC	CAISRESSYEQYF
-	TRBJ1-2	TRBV20-1	-	TGCAGTGCTAGAGAGACCGGAGGCTACACCTTC	CSARETGGYTF
-	TRBJ2-7	TRBV5-1	-	TGCGCCAGCAGCTTGGAGCCAGGGTACTACGAGCAGTACTTC	CASSLEPGYYEQYF
-	TRBJ1-1	TRBV19	-	TGTGCCAGTAGTAACAGGATACACACTGAAGCTTTCTTT	CASSNRIHTEAFF
few	TRBJ2-1	TRBV6-2/TRBV6-3	TRBD2	TGTGCCAGCAGCTTAGCGGGGGGGCCCCTTTCCTACAATGAGCAGTTCTTC	CASSLAGGPLSYNEQFF
-	TRBJ1-4	TRBV2	-	TGTGCCAGCAGCAGAGAAAAACTGTTTTTT	CASSREKLFF